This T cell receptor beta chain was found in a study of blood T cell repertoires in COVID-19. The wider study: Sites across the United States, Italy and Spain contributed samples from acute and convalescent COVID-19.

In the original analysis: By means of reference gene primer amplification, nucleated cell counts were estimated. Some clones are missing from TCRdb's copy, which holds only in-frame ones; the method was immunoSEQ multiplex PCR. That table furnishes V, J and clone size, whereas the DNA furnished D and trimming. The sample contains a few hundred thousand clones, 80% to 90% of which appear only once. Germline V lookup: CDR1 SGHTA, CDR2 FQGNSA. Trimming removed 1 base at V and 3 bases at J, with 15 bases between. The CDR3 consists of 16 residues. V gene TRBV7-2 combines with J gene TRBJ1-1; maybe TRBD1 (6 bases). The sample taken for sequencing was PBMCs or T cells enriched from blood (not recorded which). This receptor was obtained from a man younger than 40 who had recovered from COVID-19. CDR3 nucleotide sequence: TGTGCCAGCAGCTTAGTCTCAGGGGCTTGGGACACTGAAGCTTTCTTT. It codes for CASSLVSGAWDTEAFF.